This TCR beta chain was sequenced in a study of tumor and adjacent non-tumor tissue in lung cancer. TCRbeta libraries were built with three rounds of nested PCR, modified from ARM-PCR. MiXCR, applied by TCRdb to the multiplex PCR reads, yields one record per CDR3 protein. In the table there are about 68,000 distinct CDR3 sequences, about three fifths of which are singletons. No cell sorting was done before RNA was extracted from the tissue. Looked up from germline, CDR1 is DFQATT and CDR2 is SNEGSKA (reference sequence). The CDR3 runs to 14 residues. Trimming removed 5 bases at V and 9 bases at J, with 17 bases between.

The sequencing input was lung tumor tissue. This receptor was identified in a man aged 45 to 65 with non-small cell lung cancer. This sequence joins TRBV20-1 and TRBJ1-6; weak D call: TRBD1 (6 bases). The CDR3 DNA reads TGCAGTGCTCTCGAGGACAGAAGAAGTTCACCCCTCCACTTT. Amino acid sequence: CSALEDRRSSPLHF.